A selection of T cell receptor beta chains follows, all from one sample in a study of technical replicates of blood from several donors. TCRdb's table, derived via immunoSEQ multiplex PCR, lists solely in-frame clones and lacks some. The top ten hold roughly 15% of the sample, which has about 12,000 clones, 60% to 85% seen once. The sequenced material came from PBMCs. These TCRs come from a human donor in good health. Both conserved end residues are part of each CDR3. A D gene is named only where the DNA matches it firmly. The listing skips clone size in some rows; elsewhere it reads once, few, many or a size class.

>TRBV30|NA|TRBJ1-5|few
CAWSVLGRAGGGPQHF
TGTGCCTGGAGTGTACTCGGCCGCGCGGGAGGGGGGCCCCAGCATTTT
>TRBV6-5|TRBD2|TRBJ2-3|NA
CATRPGGGHTDTQYF
TGTGCCACCCGGCCGGGGGGAGGTCACACAGATACGCAGTATTTT
>TRBV21-1|NA|TRBJ2-1|NA
CASSIDRGSLEQFF
TGTGCCAGCAGCATTGACAGGGGTAGTCTGGAGCAGTTCTTC
>TRBV7-9|NA|TRBJ2-7|NA
CASSSRDARSYEQYF
TGTGCCAGCAGCAGCAGGGATGCCCGGTCCTACGAGCAGTACTTC
>TRBV14|NA|TRBJ2-2|NA
CASSQEGGSNTGELFF
TGTGCCAGCAGCCAAGAGGGGGGTTCGAACACCGGGGAGCTGTTTTTT
>TRBV6-1|TRBD1|TRBJ2-7|NA
CASSSTGDSYEQYF
TGTGCCAGCAGTTCGACAGGGGACTCCTACGAGCAGTACTTC
>TRBV30|NA|TRBJ1-4|once
CAWNVQGANEKLFF
TGTGCCTGGAATGTACAGGGAGCTAATGAAAAACTGTTTTTT
>TRBV6-7|TRBD2|TRBJ2-7|NA
CASSYGGEERGYEQYF
TGTGCCAGCAGTTATGGGGGGGAAGAGAGGGGCTACGAGCAGTACTTC
>TRBV10-1|TRBD1|TRBJ2-1|once
CASSLGQGTNDNEQFF
TGCGCCAGCAGCCTCGGACAGGGAACGAACGACAATGAGCAGTTCTTC
>TRBV27|TRBD1|TRBJ2-1|NA
CASSYGTGIEQFF
TGTGCCAGCAGTTACGGGACAGGGATTGAGCAGTTCTTC
>TRBV15|TRBD1|TRBJ2-1|NA
CATSPGGQGYEQFF
TGTGCCACCAGCCCAGGAGGACAGGGTTATGAGCAGTTCTTC
>TRBV7-8|NA|TRBJ2-5|NA
CATSPRDRRETQYF
TGTGCCACCTCCCCCCGGGATCGACGAGAGACCCAGTACTTC
>TRBV10-1|TRBD1|TRBJ1-2|NA
CASSESRTGFGYTF
TGCGCCAGCAGTGAGTCGAGGACAGGGTTCGGCTACACCTTC
>TRBV18|NA|TRBJ2-7|NA
CASSPGVGGYEQYF
TGTGCCAGCTCACCCGGTGTCGGCGGGTACGAGCAGTACTTC
>TRBV28|NA|TRBJ2-5|NA
CASNPRVGETQYF
TGTGCCAGCAACCCCAGGGTCGGGGAGACCCAGTACTTC
>TRBV6-1|TRBD1|TRBJ1-5|NA
CASSESAGGQPQHF
TGTGCCAGCAGTGAATCGGCAGGGGGGCAGCCCCAGCATTTT
>TRBV13|NA|TRBJ2-1|once
CASSPDSSNEQFF
TGTGCCAGCAGCCCAGACAGTTCCAATGAGCAGTTCTTC
>TRBV10-1|TRBD2|TRBJ2-5|once
CASSGSGTSQETQYF
TGCGCCAGCAGTGGTAGCGGGACTAGCCAGGAGACCCAGTACTTC
>TRBV7-9|NA|TRBJ1-5|NA
CASSLHGISGNQPQHF
TGTGCCAGCAGCTTACACGGTATAAGCGGCAATCAGCCCCAGCATTTT
>TRBV2|NA|TRBJ2-7|NA
CASSPSYEQYF
TGTGCCAGTAGCCCATCGTACGAGCAGTACTTC
>TRBV19|TRBD1|TRBJ1-2|NA
CASSRGWTGVRGYTF
TGTGCCAGTAGTAGAGGGTGGACAGGGGTTCGCGGCTACACCTTC
>TRBV6-1|NA|TRBJ2-7|NA
CASSEVDSSYEQYF
TGTGCCAGCAGTGAAGTCGACAGCTCCTACGAGCAGTACTTC
>TRBV6-1|NA|TRBJ2-1|NA
CASSETAGNEQFF
TGTGCCAGCAGTGAGACAGCGGGCAATGAGCAGTTCTTC
>TRBV18|NA|TRBJ1-3|few
CASSLQGRGSGNTIYF
TGTGCCAGCTCTCTTCAAGGGAGGGGATCCGGAAACACCATATATTTT
>TRBV19|TRBD1|TRBJ2-1|NA
CASSPGQGWNEQFF
TGTGCCAGTAGTCCCGGACAGGGGTGGAATGAGCAGTTCTTC
>TRBV19|TRBD2|TRBJ2-1|NA
CASSIDLVSGSYNEQFF
TGTGCCAGTAGTATAGATCTGGTTAGCGGGTCTTACAATGAGCAGTTCTTC
>TRBV2|NA|TRBJ1-1|NA
CASTLTENTEAFF
TGTGCCAGCACCCTGACAGAGAACACTGAAGCTTTCTTT
>TRBV13|NA|TRBJ2-5|few
CASSLRQETQYF
TGTGCCAGCAGCTTGCGTCAAGAGACCCAGTACTTC
>TRBV7-8|TRBD1|TRBJ2-7|NA
CASSQTGLSYEQYF
TGTGCCAGCAGCCAGACAGGGCTGTCCTACGAGCAGTACTTC
>TRBV6-5|NA|TRBJ2-7|NA
CASSGGLGYEQYF
TGTGCCAGCAGTGGCGGATTGGGTTACGAGCAGTACTTC